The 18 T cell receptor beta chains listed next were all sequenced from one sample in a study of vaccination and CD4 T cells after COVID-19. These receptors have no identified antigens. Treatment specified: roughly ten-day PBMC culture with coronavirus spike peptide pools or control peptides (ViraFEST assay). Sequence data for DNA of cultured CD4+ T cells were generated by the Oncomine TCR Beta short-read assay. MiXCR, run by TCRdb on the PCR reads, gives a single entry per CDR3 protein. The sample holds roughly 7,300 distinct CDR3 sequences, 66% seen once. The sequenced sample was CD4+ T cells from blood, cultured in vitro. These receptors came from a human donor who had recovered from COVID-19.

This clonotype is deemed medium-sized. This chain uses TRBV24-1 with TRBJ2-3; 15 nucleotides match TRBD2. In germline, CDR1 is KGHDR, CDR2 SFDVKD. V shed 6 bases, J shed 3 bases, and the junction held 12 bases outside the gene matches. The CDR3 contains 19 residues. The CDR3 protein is CATSKGLAGGPGWTDTQYF. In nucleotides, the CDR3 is TGTGCCACCAGTAAAGGACTAGCGGGAGGGCCGGGATGGACAGATACGCAGTATTTT.

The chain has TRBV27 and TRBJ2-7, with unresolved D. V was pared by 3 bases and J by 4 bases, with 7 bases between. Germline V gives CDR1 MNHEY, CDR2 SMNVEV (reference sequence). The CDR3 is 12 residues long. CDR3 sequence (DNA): TGTGCCAGCAGTTTCGACGGTTACGAGCAGTACTTC. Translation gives CASSFDGYEQYF.

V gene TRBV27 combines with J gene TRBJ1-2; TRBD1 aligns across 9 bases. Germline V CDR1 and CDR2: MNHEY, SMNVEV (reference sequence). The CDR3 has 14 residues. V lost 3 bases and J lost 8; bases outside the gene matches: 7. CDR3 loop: CASSFRGGQGGYTF. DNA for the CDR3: TGTGCCAGCAGTTTTAGGGGGGGACAGGGCGGCTACACCTTC.

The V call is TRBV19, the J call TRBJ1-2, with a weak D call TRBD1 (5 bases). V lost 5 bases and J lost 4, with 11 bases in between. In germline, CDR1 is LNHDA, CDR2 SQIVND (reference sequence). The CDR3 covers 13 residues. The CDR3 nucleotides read TGTGCCAGTAGTCTGGGGGTTTCCTATGGCTACACCTTC. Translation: CASSLGVSYGYTF.

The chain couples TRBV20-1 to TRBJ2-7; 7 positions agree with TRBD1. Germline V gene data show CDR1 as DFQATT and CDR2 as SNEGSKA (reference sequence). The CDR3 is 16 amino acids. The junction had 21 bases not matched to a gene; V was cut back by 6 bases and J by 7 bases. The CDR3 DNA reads TGCAGTGCCTATAATTACAGGGGTCCACCTTTCGAGGAGCAGTACTTC. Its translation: CSAYNYRGPPFEEQYF.

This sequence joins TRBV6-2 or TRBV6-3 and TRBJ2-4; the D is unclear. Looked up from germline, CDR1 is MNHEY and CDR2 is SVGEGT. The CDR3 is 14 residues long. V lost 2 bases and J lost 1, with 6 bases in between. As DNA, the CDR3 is TGTGCCAGCAGTTACAGTGGTGCCAAAAACATTCAGTACTTC. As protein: CASSYSGAKNIQYF.

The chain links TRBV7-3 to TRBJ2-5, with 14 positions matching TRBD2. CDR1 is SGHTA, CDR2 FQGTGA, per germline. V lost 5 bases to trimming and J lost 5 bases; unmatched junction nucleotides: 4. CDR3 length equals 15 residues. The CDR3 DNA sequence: TGTGCCAGCAGCCGGGGACTAGCGGGAGAGGAGACCCAGTACTTC. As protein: CASSRGLAGEETQYF.

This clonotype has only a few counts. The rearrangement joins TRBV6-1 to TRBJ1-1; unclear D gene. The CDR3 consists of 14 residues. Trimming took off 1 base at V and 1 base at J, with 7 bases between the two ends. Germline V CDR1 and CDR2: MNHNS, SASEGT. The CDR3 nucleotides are TGTGCCAGCAGTGAAGGTCTGGAGAACACTGAAGCTTTCTTT. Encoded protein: CASSEGLENTEAFF.

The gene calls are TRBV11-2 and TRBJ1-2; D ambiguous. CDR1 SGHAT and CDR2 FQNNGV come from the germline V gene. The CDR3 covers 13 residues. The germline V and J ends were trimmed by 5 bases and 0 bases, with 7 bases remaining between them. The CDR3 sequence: CASSPQTNYGYTF. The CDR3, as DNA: TGTGCCAGCAGCCCTCAAACTAACTATGGCTACACCTTC.

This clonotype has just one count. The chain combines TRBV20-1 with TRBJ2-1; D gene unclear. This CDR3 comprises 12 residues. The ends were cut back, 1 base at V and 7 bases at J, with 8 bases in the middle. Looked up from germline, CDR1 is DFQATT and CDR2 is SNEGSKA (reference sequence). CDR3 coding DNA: TGCAGTGCTAGAGTGGCCGGGAATGAGCAGTTCTTC. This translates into CSARVAGNEQFF.

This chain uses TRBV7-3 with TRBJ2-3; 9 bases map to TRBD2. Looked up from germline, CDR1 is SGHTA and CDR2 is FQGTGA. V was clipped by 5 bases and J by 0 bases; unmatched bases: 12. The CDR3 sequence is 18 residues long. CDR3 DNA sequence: TGTGCCAGCAGCCCACGTCGGGCCCTAGCGGGGAGCACAGATACGCAGTATTTT. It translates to CASSPRRALAGSTDTQYF.

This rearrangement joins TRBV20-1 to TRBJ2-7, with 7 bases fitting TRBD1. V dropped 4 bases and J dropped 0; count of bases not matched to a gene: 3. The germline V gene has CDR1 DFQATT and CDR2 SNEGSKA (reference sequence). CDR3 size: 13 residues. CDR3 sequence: CSATDRPSYEQYF. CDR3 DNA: TGCAGTGCTACGGACAGGCCCTCCTACGAGCAGTACTTC.

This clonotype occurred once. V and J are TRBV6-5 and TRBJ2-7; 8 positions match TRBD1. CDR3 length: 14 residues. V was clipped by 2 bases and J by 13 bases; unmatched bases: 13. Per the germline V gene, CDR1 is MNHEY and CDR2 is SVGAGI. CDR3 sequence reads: CASSYLGQGEGHYF. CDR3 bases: TGTGCCAGCAGTTACCTCGGACAGGGAGAGGGCCATTACTTC.

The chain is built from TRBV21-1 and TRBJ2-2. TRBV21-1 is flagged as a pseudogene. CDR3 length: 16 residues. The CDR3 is CASPAEREANTGELFF. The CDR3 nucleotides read TGTGCCAGCCCAGCTGAGCGCGAAGCGAACACCGGGGAGCTGTTTTTT.

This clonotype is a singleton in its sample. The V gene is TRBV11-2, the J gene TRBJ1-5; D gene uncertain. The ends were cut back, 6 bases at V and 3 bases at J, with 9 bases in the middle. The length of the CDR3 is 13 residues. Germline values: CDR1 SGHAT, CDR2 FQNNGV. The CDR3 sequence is CASRSRDNQPQHF. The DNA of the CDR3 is TGTGCCAGCAGGTCTAGGGACAATCAGCCCCAGCATTTT.

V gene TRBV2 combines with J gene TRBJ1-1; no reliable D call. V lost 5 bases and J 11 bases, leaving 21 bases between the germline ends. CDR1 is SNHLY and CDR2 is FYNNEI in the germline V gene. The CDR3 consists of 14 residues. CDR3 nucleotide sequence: TGTGCCAGCAGTTTTGAGATGGGTCCAAGAGCGGCTTTCTTT. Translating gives CASSFEMGPRAAFF.

CDR3 DNA sequence: TGCAGCGGTACCGCCGATGGCTCTGGAAACACCATATATTTT. Protein sequence: CSGTADGSGNTIYF. This rearrangement joins TRBV29-1 to TRBJ1-3; D uncertain. CDR3 size: 14 residues. Germline CDR1 and CDR2: SQVTM and ANQGSEA. The V gene lost 7 bases and the J gene lost 0 bases, with 13 bases spanning the gap.

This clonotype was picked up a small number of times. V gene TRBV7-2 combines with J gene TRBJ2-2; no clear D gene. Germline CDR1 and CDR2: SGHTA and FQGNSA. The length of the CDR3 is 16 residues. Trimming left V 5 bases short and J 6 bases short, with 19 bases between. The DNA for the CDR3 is TGTGCCAGCAGCCCTCTCCCCTCAGCGTCTGCCGGGGAGCTGTTTTTT. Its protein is CASSPLPSASAGELFF.